The 23 T cell receptor beta chains below come from one sample, sequenced in a study of OX40 agonist ivuxolimab in advanced cancers. Generated by immunoSEQ multiplex PCR, the TCRdb table keeps only in-frame clones and is missing some. Among about 100,000 clones listed, about 91% were seen once. This specimen was CD4+ or CD8+ T cells sorted from blood, taken in a trial of the OX40 agonist ivuxolimab. The receptors stem from an adult with an advanced solid tumor such as melanoma, head and neck, liver or kidney cancer.

J is TRBJ2-3 and V is TRBV11-2; 11 bases are a match to TRBD2. The germline V gene has CDR1 SGHAT and CDR2 FQNNGV. V shed 3 bases, J shed 6 bases, and the junction held 2 bases outside the gene matches. The CDR3 covers 14 residues. CDR3 in amino acids: CASSFPSGRDTQYF. CDR3 nucleotide sequence: TGTGCCAGCAGCTTTCCTAGCGGGAGGGATACGCAGTATTTT.

The chain employs TRBV2 and TRBJ1-2; D is uncertain. The germline V gene encodes CDR1 SNHLY and CDR2 FYNNEI. The CDR3 runs 14 residues. V was clipped by 8 bases and J by 4 bases, with 17 bases between them. CDR3: CASGRTDGIYGYTF. CDR3 sequence (DNA): TGTGCCAGCGGGAGGACCGACGGAATCTATGGCTACACCTTC.

The chain combines TRBV7-9 with TRBJ1-1; no firm D call. V shed 5 bases and J shed 5 bases, with 15 bases lying between them. The germline V gene has CDR1 SEHNR and CDR2 FQNEAQ (reference sequence). The CDR3 length is 14 residues. The CDR3 is CASSELWTRTEAFF. The DNA of the CDR3 is TGTGCCAGCAGCGAACTTTGGACTAGGACTGAAGCTTTCTTT. Drawing the rest from reference TRBV7-9 and TRBJ1-1, the complete variable domain is DTGVSQNPRHKITKRGQNVTFRCDPISEHNRLYWYRQTLGQGPEFLTYFQNEAQLEKSRLLSDRFSAERPKGSFSTLEIQRTEQGDSAMYLCASSELWTRTEAFFGQGTRLTVV.

This clone appeared once. The rearrangement links TRBV18 to TRBJ2-5; TRBD1 is a possible D gene (6 bases). The CDR3 extends over 12 amino acids. Germline CDR1 reads KGHSH; CDR2 reads LQKENI. V lost 6 bases and J lost 5, with 10 bases in between. CDR3 in DNA: TGTGCCAGCTCCGGACAGCGGGAGACCCAGTACTTC. It encodes CASSGQRETQYF.

Only one count was recorded for this clone. The rearrangement joins TRBV7-6 to TRBJ2-7, with 7 bases identical to TRBD1. The CDR3 length is 15 residues. CDR1 and CDR2 from the germline V gene are SGHVS and FNYEAQ. J gave up 7 bases and V 5 bases, and 14 bases lay outside the gene matches. This chain's CDR3 is CASSQGVGDSREQYF. The DNA for the CDR3 is TGTGCCAGCAGCCAAGGAGTGGGGGACAGTAGGGAGCAGTACTTC.

This sequence joins TRBV6-1 and TRBJ2-4, with no clear D. The CDR3 sequence is 10 residues long. V was cut by 5 bases and J by 9 bases, with 5 bases left in between. Germline values: CDR1 MNHNS, CDR2 SASEGT. The CDR3 nucleotides read TGTGCCAGCAGTAGGAGCATTCAGTACTTC. Translating it yields CASSRSIQYF.

The J gene is TRBJ1-4, the V gene TRBV28; maybe TRBD1 (6 bases). This CDR3 is built from 13 residues. CDR1 is MDHEN, CDR2 SYDVKM, per germline. V dropped 8 bases and J dropped 5 bases, with 12 bases sitting between them. CDR3 protein: CASGGAANEKLFF. The CDR3 DNA is TGTGCCAGCGGGGGGGCTGCGAATGAAAAACTGTTTTTT. Full variable domain (outside the CDR3, taken from reference TRBV28 and TRBJ1-4): DVKVTQSSRYLVKRTGEKVFLECVQDMDHENMFWYRQDPGLGLRLIYFSYDVKMKEKGDIPEGYSVSREKKERFSLILESASTNQTSMYLCASGGAANEKLFFGSGTQLSVL.

The CDR3 loop is CASSPPQLGGTGELFF. CDR3 DNA: TGTGCCAGCTCACCACCTCAACTAGGAGGTACCGGGGAGCTGTTTTTT. This rearrangement joins TRBV18 to TRBJ2-2; D might be TRBD2 (5 bases). V was trimmed by 0 bases and J by 5 bases, leaving 13 bases between them. Germline V gene data show CDR1 as KGHSH and CDR2 as LQKENI. The CDR3 covers 16 residues.

CDR3 bases: TGTGCCAGCTACCAACCCCAGACCTCTGGAAACACCATATATTTT. Translation gives CASYQPQTSGNTIYF. The J gene is TRBJ1-3, the V gene TRBV6-6; no definite D call. The CDR3 sequence is 15 residues long. CDR1 is MNHNY, CDR2 SVGAGI, per germline (reference sequence). Trimming took off 8 bases at V and 0 bases at J, with 14 bases between the two ends.

This clone has a single count. The chain carries TRBV4-3 and TRBJ2-1, with 12 bases lining up with TRBD2. The CDR3 sequence is 16 residues long. Germline trimming cut 3 bases from V and 4 bases from J; bases unmatched to any gene: 4. CDR1 and CDR2 from the germline V gene are LGHNA and YSLEER. The chain's CDR3 is CASSQGLAGLYNEQFF. The DNA for the CDR3 is TGCGCCAGCAGCCAGGGACTAGCGGGTTTGTACAATGAGCAGTTCTTC.

This clone was seen a few times. The rearrangement joins TRBV7-9 to TRBJ1-1; TRBD1 aligns across 8 bases. Germline V gives CDR1 SEHNR, CDR2 FQNEAQ (reference sequence). J lost 10 bases, V lost 5 bases, and 3 bases had no gene match. The CDR3 loop spans 11 amino acids. CDR3 loop: CASSMGQAAFF. The CDR3 DNA is TGTGCCAGCAGCATGGGACAGGCAGCTTTCTTT. Looking up the rest from reference TRBV7-9 and TRBJ1-1 gives the full variable domain: DTGVSQNPRHKITKRGQNVTFRCDPISEHNRLYWYRQTLGQGPEFLTYFQNEAQLEKSRLLSDRFSAERPKGSFSTLEIQRTEQGDSAMYLCASSMGQAAFFGQGTRLTVV.

This sequence joins TRBV5-1 and TRBJ1-1; 9 positions agree with TRBD1. V lost 4 bases to trimming and J lost 7 bases; unmatched junction nucleotides: 14. This CDR3 region has 16 residues. The germline V gene has CDR1 SGHRS and CDR2 YFSETQ. Here the CDR3 DNA reads TGCGCCAGCAGCGTGAGCCCACCGGGACAGGGTTTTGAAGCTTTCTTT. Translated, it gives CASSVSPPGQGFEAFF.

The chain couples TRBV19 to TRBJ1-4, with unresolved D. The CDR3 is made up of 15 amino acids. CDR1 is LNHDA, CDR2 SQIVND, per germline (reference sequence). The V and J ends lost 1 base and 10 bases respectively, with 16 bases between them. The CDR3 sequence is CASSIVPNPEAKLFF. DNA of the CDR3: TGTGCCAGTAGTATAGTTCCCAACCCGGAGGCAAAACTGTTTTTT.

The chain links TRBV18 to TRBJ2-3, with TRBD1 matching 7 bases. Trimming took 3 bases from V and 5 from J; bases not matched to a gene: 11. The CDR3 length is 16 residues. The germline gives CDR1 KGHSH, CDR2 LQKENI. The CDR3 DNA reads TGTGCCAGCTCACCTGTTACAGGGGTCAGATTAGATACGCAGTATTTT. It codes for CASSPVTGVRLDTQYF.

This sequence joins TRBV19 and TRBJ1-2, with TRBD1 matching 7 bases. V lost 6 bases to trimming and J lost 4 bases; unmatched junction nucleotides: 8. CDR3 length: 14 amino acids. CDR1 is LNHDA and CDR2 is SQIVND in the germline V gene (reference sequence). CDR3 sequence: CASSPASGGYGYTF. As DNA, the CDR3 is TGTGCCAGTAGCCCCGCGTCAGGGGGCTATGGCTACACCTTC. Filled out from reference TRBV19 and TRBJ1-2, the complete variable domain reads DGGITQSPKYLFRKEGQNVTLSCEQNLNHDAMYWYRQDPGQGLRLIYYSQIVNDFQKGDIAEGYSVSREKKESFPLTVTSAQKNPTAFYLCASSPASGGYGYTFGSGTRLTVV.

The sample holds one count of this clone. The chain combines TRBV30 with TRBJ1-2; D might be TRBD1 (5 bases). Trimming removed 0 bases from V and 4 bases from J, with 12 bases in between. Germline CDR1 and CDR2: GTSNPN and SVGIG (reference sequence). There are 14 residues in the CDR3. The DNA for the CDR3 is TGTGCCTGGAGTGTGCCGTGGGGGGGCTATGGCTACACCTTC. Its protein is CAWSVPWGGYGYTF.

V gene TRBV18 combines with J gene TRBJ1-4, with D unresolved. V lost 2 bases to trimming and J lost 8 bases, with 9 bases between them. The CDR3 length is 13 residues. Per germline, CDR1 KGHSH and CDR2 LQKENI. CDR3 protein: CASSPGSGEKLFF. DNA for the CDR3: TGTGCCAGCTCACCAGGGTCAGGCGAAAAACTGTTTTTT.

V gene TRBV28 combines with J gene TRBJ2-3; 9 nucleotides line up with TRBD1. The CDR3 runs 14 residues. From germline, CDR1 is MDHEN and CDR2 SYDVKM. Trimming removed 7 bases from V and 4 bases from J; junction bases left unmatched: 6. Written as DNA, the CDR3 is TGTGCCAGCACCCCGGGACAGGGATCAGATACGCAGTATTTT. It translates to CASTPGQGSDTQYF.

The chain carries TRBV28 and TRBJ2-4; D remains ambiguous. V lost 5 bases and J lost 1, with 6 bases in between. Germline V gene data show CDR1 as MDHEN and CDR2 as SYDVKM. This CDR3 is built from 13 residues. CDR3 bases: TGTGCCAGCAGTCTAAGTGCCAAAAACATTCAGTACTTC. Protein: CASSLSAKNIQYF.

The V and J genes are TRBV4-1 and TRBJ2-7; 13 bases match TRBD2. Per the germline V gene, CDR1 is MGHRA and CDR2 is YSYEKL. With V trimmed by 1 base and J by 6 bases, 3 bases remained unmatched. The CDR3 contains 15 residues. CDR3 amino acids: CASSQVTSGRVEQYF. In nucleotides, the CDR3 is TGCGCCAGCAGCCAAGTCACTAGCGGGAGGGTCGAGCAGTACTTC.

The rearrangement uses TRBV6-5 and TRBJ2-3; unclear D gene. This CDR3 has 14 amino acids. CDR1 is MNHEY and CDR2 is SVGAGI in the germline V gene. V lost 7 bases and J 2 bases, leaving 13 bases between the germline ends. The CDR3 loop reads CASKLGHSTDTQYF. Written as DNA, the CDR3 is TGTGCCAGCAAGCTCGGCCACTCCACAGATACGCAGTATTTT.

This chain links TRBV27 with TRBJ1-1, with 10 positions matching TRBD1. CDR3 size: 19 residues. Per germline, CDR1 MNHEY and CDR2 SMNVEV (reference sequence). V shed 5 bases and J 2 bases; nucleotides not matched to a gene: 17. In DNA form, the CDR3 reads TGTGCCAGCAGTCACTGGGACAGGGGCTTAAAAGCGGGCAACACTGAAGCTTTCTTT. Protein product: CASSHWDRGLKAGNTEAFF.

The chain has TRBV4-2 and TRBJ2-1; a weak D match, TRBD1 (5 bases). The V end was cut by 0 bases, the J end by 5 bases, with 14 bases between. The CDR3 has 16 residues. The germline V gene encodes CDR1 LGHNA and CDR2 YNFKEQ. The CDR3 nucleotides are TGTGCCAGCAGCCAAGATTTTCAGGGTCGGGACAATGAGCAGTTCTTC. This gives the protein CASSQDFQGRDNEQFF.